The clone carrying this T cell receptor (beta chain) was picked up many times. Its target is not known. The data originate from a study of T cells in Graves' hyperthyroidism and ophthalmopathy. Study details: Upon initial diagnosis and before any treatment, peripheral blood was collected.

V lost 3 bases and J lost 10; bases outside the gene matches: 12. This CDR3 is built from 16 residues. Germline V CDR1 and CDR2: SNHLY, FYNNEI. Template material for amplifying TCR beta CDR3 regions consisted of RNA transcripts. The HTBI primer set served for first-round RT-PCR of the TCR CDR3. TCRdb re-derived calls from the multiplex PCR reads in MiXCR, one entry per CDR3 protein. The sample lists about 340,000 distinct CDR3 sequences; 18% were seen once. Findings and caveats of the study: Most expanded thyroid clonotypes above 0.001 recurred in blood.

The study defined stable Graves' hyperthyroidism as no ophthalmopathy progression within 18 months. The diagnostic basis comprised clinical symptoms, serum thyroxine and TRAb, thyroid ultrasound and orbital computed tomography. The material sequenced was blood. The chain has TRBV2 and TRBJ2-1, with TRBD2 matching 10 bases. The receptor comes from a woman in her forties or fifties with Graves' hyperthyroidism. The CDR3, as DNA: TGTGCCAGCAGTGATAGGCTAGCGGGGGCATTCAGGGAGCAGTTCTTC. Its protein product is CASSDRLAGAFREQFF.